The clone carrying this TCR beta chain occurred once. The sample belongs to a study of ipilimumab plus nivolumab after autologous stem cell transplantation. Assay used: immunoSEQ multiplex PCR; TCRdb lists only in-frame clones, some missing. The table has 20,000 to 25,000 clones, over 70% seen once. Patients got ipilimumab 1 mg/kg beginning 14 to 28 days post-transplant. Germline loops: CDR1 MDHEN, CDR2 SYDVKM. Trimming at V came to 5 bases and at J to 1 base, leaving 6 bases not matched to a gene. CDR3 size: 16 residues. The sequence was obtained from a male donor with diffuse large B-cell lymphoma. The sequences come from PBMCs, collected in a trial of ipilimumab plus nivolumab as post-transplant consolidation. J is TRBJ2-3 and V is TRBV28; 10 positions match TRBD1. CDR3 sequence: CASSLRQGAGTDTQYF. The CDR3 bases are TGTGCCAGCAGTCTACGACAGGGGGCTGGCACAGATACGCAGTATTTT.